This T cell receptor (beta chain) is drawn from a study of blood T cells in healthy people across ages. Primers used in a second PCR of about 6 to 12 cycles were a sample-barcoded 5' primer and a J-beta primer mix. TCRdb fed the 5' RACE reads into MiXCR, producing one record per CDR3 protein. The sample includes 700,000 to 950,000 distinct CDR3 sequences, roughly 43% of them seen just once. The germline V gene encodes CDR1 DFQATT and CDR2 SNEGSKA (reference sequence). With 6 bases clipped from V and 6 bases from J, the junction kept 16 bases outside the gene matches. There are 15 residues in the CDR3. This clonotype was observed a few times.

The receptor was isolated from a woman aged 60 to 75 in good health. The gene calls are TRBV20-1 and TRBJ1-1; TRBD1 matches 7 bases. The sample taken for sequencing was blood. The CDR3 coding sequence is TGCAGTGCCAATGAAGAGACAGGGCTGAGCGCTGAAGCTTTCTTT. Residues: CSANEETGLSAEAFF.